This T cell receptor (beta chain) comes out of a study of blood T cell repertoires in COVID-19. CDR1 is SGHAT and CDR2 is FQNNGV in the germline V gene. Deletions cut 4 bases from V and 5 bases from J, with 11 bases between. The CDR3 sequence is 13 residues long. Clones were sequenced by immunoSEQ multiplex PCR, and TCRdb holds only the in-frame ones, with some missing. This sample has about 130,000 clones, with approximately 84% found just once. Sequenced: peripheral blood. The sequence came from a human donor in a cohort sampled during active COVID-19. The rearrangement uses TRBV11-2 and TRBJ1-2; D gene ambiguous. CDR3 in amino acids: CASSYRREYGYTF. In DNA form, the CDR3 reads TGTGCCAGCAGCTACAGACGGGAATATGGCTACACCTTC. The full variable domain, completed using reference TRBV11-2 and TRBJ1-2, is EAGVAQSPRYKIIEKRQSVAFWCNPISGHATLYWYQQILGQGPKLLIQFQNNGVVDDSQLPKDRFSAERLKGVDSTLKIQPAKLEDSAVYLCASSYRREYGYTFGSGTRLTVV.